A selection of T cell receptor beta chains follows, all from one sample in a study of response to subunit inactivated influenza vaccine. TCRdb reprocessed the RT-PCR reads with MiXCR, giving one entry per CDR3 protein. The sample consists of approximately 500,000 distinct CDR3 sequences, roughly 13% of them appearing once. The source material was PBMCs from blood, sampled 45 days after vaccination. The receptors shown here come from a man aged 45 to 65 who received an inactivated influenza vaccine. Both conserved end residues are part of each CDR3. The order of the fields is J gene, D gene, clone size, V gene, CDR3 DNA, CDR3 protein. A D gene is named only where the DNA matches it firmly. The size of a clone is reported for some rows only, either as once, few or many, or as a class for expanded clones.

TRBJ1-4,NA,few,TRBV18,TGTGCCAGCTCACCGGACCTTAATGAAAAACTGTTTTTT,CASSPDLNEKLFF
TRBJ2-2,NA,NA,TRBV7-3,TGTGCCAGCAGCTTATCGTCGTCTGGAGGGGAGCTGTTTTTT,CASSLSSSGGELFF
TRBJ2-7,NA,NA,TRBV7-2,TGTGCCAGCAGCTTAGGGGAGTACGAGCAGTACTTC,CASSLGEYEQYF
TRBJ2-2,NA,NA,TRBV7-2,TGTGCCAGCAGCTGGGGGTTAGAGTACCCCGGGGAGCTGTTTTTT,CASSWGLEYPGELFF
TRBJ2-6,TRBD1,NA,TRBV29-1,TGCAGCGTCGTGACAGGGGGCGTAAGCTCTGGGGCCAACGTCCTGACTTTC,CSVVTGGVSSGANVLTF
TRBJ1-4,TRBD1,NA,TRBV20-1,TGCAGTGCCCAACCTCCGGGACAGCCTAATGAAAAACTGTTTTTT,CSAQPPGQPNEKLFF
TRBJ2-1,NA,many,TRBV12-3/TRBV12-4,TGTGCCAGCAGTCCAACGGGCGCCTGGTACAATGAGCAGTTCTTC,CASSPTGAWYNEQFF
TRBJ2-1,TRBD1,NA,TRBV12-3/TRBV12-4,TGTGCCAGCAGTTTGTCTGGGACAGGGAATGAGCAGTTCTTC,CASSLSGTGNEQFF
TRBJ2-4,NA,many,TRBV6-5,TGTGCCAGCAGTTACACAGGGAAGACGAACATTCAGTACTTC,CASSYTGKTNIQYF
TRBJ2-5,NA,few,TRBV5-1,TGCGCCAGCAGCTCTCACACGGGGGACCAAGAGACCCAGTACTTC,CASSSHTGDQETQYF
TRBJ2-1,TRBD2,NA,TRBV20-1,TGCAGTGCTAAGGGGACTAGCGGAGGCTACAATGAGCAGTTCTTC,CSAKGTSGGYNEQFF
TRBJ2-2,TRBD2,few,TRBV20-1,TGCAGTGCCCTTAGCGGGGGTGGAGCCGGGGAGCTGTTTTTT,CSALSGGGAGELFF
TRBJ2-1,NA,few,TRBV7-3,TGTGCCAGCAGCCCTAGCGTTTCGCCCACTTACGGCGTCCACAATGAGCAGTTCTTC,CASSPSVSPTYGVHNEQFF